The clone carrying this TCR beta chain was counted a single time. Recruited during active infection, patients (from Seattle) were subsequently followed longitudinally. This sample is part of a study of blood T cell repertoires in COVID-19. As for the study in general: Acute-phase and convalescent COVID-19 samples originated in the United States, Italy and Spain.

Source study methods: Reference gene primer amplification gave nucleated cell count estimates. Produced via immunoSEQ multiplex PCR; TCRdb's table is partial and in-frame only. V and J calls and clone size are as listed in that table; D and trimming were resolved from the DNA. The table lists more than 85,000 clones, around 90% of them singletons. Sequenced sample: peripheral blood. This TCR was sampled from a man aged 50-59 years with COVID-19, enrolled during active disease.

In DNA form, the CDR3 reads TGTGCCAGTACCTACAGGGGACGTAGCAATCAGCCCCAGCATTTT. It is translated as CASTYRGRSNQPQHF. This rearrangement joins TRBV19 to TRBJ1-5; 7 bases match TRBD1. V was pared by 7 bases and J by 0 bases, with 6 bases of the junction left unmatched. Germline V CDR1 and CDR2: LNHDA, SQIVND (reference sequence). CDR3 length: 15 amino acids.